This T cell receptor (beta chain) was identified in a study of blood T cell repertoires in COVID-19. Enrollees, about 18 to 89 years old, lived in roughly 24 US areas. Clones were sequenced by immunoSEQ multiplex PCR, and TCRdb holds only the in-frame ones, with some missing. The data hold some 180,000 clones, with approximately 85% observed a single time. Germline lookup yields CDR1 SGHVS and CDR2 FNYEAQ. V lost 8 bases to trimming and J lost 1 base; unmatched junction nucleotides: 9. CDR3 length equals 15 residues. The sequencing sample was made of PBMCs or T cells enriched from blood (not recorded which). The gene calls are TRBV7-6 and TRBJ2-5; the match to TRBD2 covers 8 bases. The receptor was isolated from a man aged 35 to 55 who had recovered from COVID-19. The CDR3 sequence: CASRGGVLSQETQYF. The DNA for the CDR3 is TGTGCCAGCCGGGGGGGAGTACTTAGCCAAGAGACCCAGTACTTC.